This T cell receptor beta chain was sequenced during a study of early T cells in non-severe SARS-CoV-2 infection. Study as a whole: Sequencing input comprised bulk RNA from unsorted whole blood; chain pairing was not available.

The V end was cut by 4 bases, the J end by 2 bases, with 7 bases between. Looked up from germline, CDR1 is SNHLY and CDR2 is FYNNEI. The CDR3 length is 13 residues. Individual cDNA molecules received unique molecular identifiers. TCRdb analysed the 5' RACE reads with MiXCR anew, one entry per CDR3 protein. The table lists 25,000 to 30,000 distinct CDR3 sequences, about 5.3% of them singletons. V gene TRBV2 combines with J gene TRBJ2-3; D is unclear. The source material was whole blood. This clonotype was obtained from an adult who was a healthcare worker with PCR-confirmed SARS-CoV-2 infection or an uninfected control (not recorded which). CDR3 sequence reads: CASSGDYTDTQYF. DNA for the CDR3: TGTGCCAGCAGTGGAGATTACACAGATACGCAGTATTTT.